This is a list of T cell receptor beta chains from one sample in a study of shared clonotypes between healthy human individuals. TCRdb's table, derived via immunoSEQ multiplex PCR, lists solely in-frame clones and lacks some. The table shows 1.4 million or so clones, with approximately 98.5% occurring only once. Sequencing used naive CD4+ T cells sorted from blood. The receptors shown here come from a man aged 30 to 45 in good health. Both conserved end residues are part of each CDR3. The order of the fields is V gene, J gene, D gene, clone size, CDR3 protein, CDR3 DNA. D genes are given only for firm matches. Size is stated for part of the rows, as once, few or many counts, or as a class when the clone is expanded.

V: TRBV5-4; J: TRBJ2-7; D: TRBD1; size: -; CDR3: CASSFPTGTEQYF; DNA: TGTGCCAGCAGTTTCCCGACAGGGACCGAGCAGTACTTC
V: TRBV25-1; J: TRBJ1-2; D: -; size: -; CDR3: CASMDRSLYGYTF; DNA: TGTGCCAGCATGGATCGGTCTCTCTATGGCTACACCTTC
V: TRBV5-8; J: TRBJ1-5; D: -; size: -; CDR3: CASSLLNQPQHF; DNA: TGTGCCAGCAGCTTGCTTAATCAGCCCCAGCATTTT
V: TRBV15; J: TRBJ1-5; D: -; size: -; CDR3: CATSRDRAYYQPQHF; DNA: TGTGCCACCAGCAGGGACAGAGCTTATTATCAGCCCCAGCATTTT
V: TRBV27; J: TRBJ1-2; D: -; size: -; CDR3: CASSRRTANYGYTF; DNA: TGTGCCAGCAGCAGAAGGACAGCTAACTATGGCTACACCTTC
V: TRBV18; J: TRBJ2-5; D: TRBD2; size: -; CDR3: CASSPLLAGVGETQYF; DNA: TGTGCCAGCTCACCCCTACTAGCGGGAGTCGGAGAGACCCAGTACTTC
V: TRBV28; J: TRBJ2-5; D: -; size: once; CDR3: CASSYPARDQYF; DNA: TGTGCCAGCAGCTACCCCGCCCGGGACCAGTACTTC
V: TRBV10-3; J: TRBJ2-3; D: -; size: -; CDR3: CAISDISASAEDTQYF; DNA: TGTGCCATCAGTGATATTAGCGCCTCAGCTGAAGATACGCAGTATTTT
V: TRBV9; J: TRBJ2-1; D: -; size: -; CDR3: CASSVAPFNEQFF; DNA: TGTGCCAGCAGCGTTGCCCCGTTCAATGAGCAGTTCTTC
V: TRBV9; J: TRBJ2-5; D: -; size: -; CDR3: CASSPRQRQETQYF; DNA: TGTGCCAGCAGCCCCAGACAGCGCCAAGAGACCCAGTACTTC
V: TRBV7-2; J: TRBJ2-1; D: TRBD2; size: -; CDR3: CASSLQGLAGVGRNEQFF; DNA: TGTGCCAGCAGCTTGCAAGGACTAGCGGGAGTTGGTAGGAATGAGCAGTTCTTC
V: TRBV5-5; J: TRBJ2-1; D: TRBD2; size: -; CDR3: CASSHRAVGLADYNEQFF; DNA: TGTGCCAGCAGCCACCGGGCTGTGGGACTAGCGGACTACAATGAGCAGTTCTTC
V: TRBV6-5; J: TRBJ2-7; D: -; size: few; CDR3: CASSAPRGDSYEQYF; DNA: TGTGCCAGCAGTGCCCCGCGGGGGGACAGCTACGAGCAGTACTTC
V: TRBV5-1; J: TRBJ2-7; D: -; size: -; CDR3: CASSLRTAYEQYF; DNA: TGCGCCAGCAGCCTGCGGACAGCTTACGAGCAGTACTTC
V: TRBV27; J: TRBJ2-7; D: -; size: once; CDR3: CASSMDSQWREQYF; DNA: TGTGCCAGCAGTATGGATAGTCAGTGGAGAGAGCAGTACTTC
V: TRBV25-1; J: TRBJ2-2; D: -; size: -; CDR3: CASRGWKPNGGELFF; DNA: TGTGCCAGCAGGGGTTGGAAACCGAACGGCGGGGAGCTGTTTTTT
V: TRBV11-2; J: TRBJ2-1; D: TRBD2; size: -; CDR3: CASRGAGGIGEQFF; DNA: TGTGCCAGCAGAGGGGCGGGAGGAATTGGTGAGCAGTTCTTC
V: TRBV5-4; J: TRBJ2-3; D: TRBD2; size: -; CDR3: CASSWPSGSTDTQYF; DNA: TGTGCCAGCAGTTGGCCTAGCGGGAGCACAGATACGCAGTATTTT
V: TRBV29-1; J: TRBJ2-7; D: -; size: -; CDR3: CSVAPRDLSEQYF; DNA: TGCAGCGTGGCCCCCAGGGACCTCAGCGAGCAGTACTTC
V: TRBV28; J: TRBJ2-5; D: TRBD2; size: -; CDR3: CASSSRGPGLAGGLGETQYF; DNA: TGTGCCAGCAGCTCCAGGGGCCCGGGACTAGCGGGAGGGCTAGGGGAGACCCAGTACTTC
V: TRBV27; J: TRBJ1-1; D: -; size: -; CDR3: CASSLSKGRAEAFF; DNA: TGTGCCAGCAGTTTATCAAAGGGCAGGGCTGAAGCTTTCTTT
V: TRBV30; J: TRBJ1-1; D: -; size: -; CDR3: CAWGRQTEAFF; DNA: TGTGCCTGGGGACGGCAGACTGAAGCTTTCTTT
V: TRBV7-6; J: TRBJ2-1; D: -; size: -; CDR3: CASSRPLSSEQFF; DNA: TGTGCCAGCAGCCGGCCGCTGAGTAGTGAGCAGTTCTTC
V: TRBV7-2; J: TRBJ2-7; D: -; size: -; CDR3: CASSDGYEQYF; DNA: TGTGCCAGCAGCGACGGGTACGAGCAGTACTTC
V: TRBV18; J: TRBJ2-3; D: TRBD2; size: -; CDR3: CASSALAREGGDTQYF; DNA: TGTGCCAGCTCAGCGCTGGCGCGGGAGGGTGGAGATACGCAGTATTTT
V: TRBV5-6; J: TRBJ2-2; D: -; size: -; CDR3: CASSFVLKRPNTGELFF; DNA: TGTGCCAGCAGCTTCGTCCTAAAGAGGCCGAACACCGGGGAGCTGTTTTTT
V: TRBV4-3; J: TRBJ2-7; D: TRBD1; size: -; CDR3: CASSQEGQGYEQYF; DNA: TGCGCCAGCAGCCAAGAGGGACAGGGCTACGAGCAGTACTTC
V: TRBV5-1; J: TRBJ2-7; D: -; size: -; CDR3: CASSLGQENYEQYF; DNA: TGCGCCAGCAGCTTGGGCCAGGAGAACTACGAGCAGTACTTC
V: TRBV9; J: TRBJ2-3; D: -; size: -; CDR3: CASSVGTGASTDTQYF; DNA: TGTGCCAGCAGCGTGGGGACTGGAGCTAGCACAGATACGCAGTATTTT
V: TRBV29-1; J: TRBJ2-3; D: TRBD2; size: -; CDR3: CSVGVPGLDLFTDTQYF; DNA: TGCAGCGTTGGAGTCCCGGGACTAGATTTGTTCACAGATACGCAGTATTTT
V: TRBV10-3; J: TRBJ1-2; D: -; size: -; CDR3: CAISESRVNYGYTF; DNA: TGTGCCATCAGTGAGTCCCGCGTTAACTATGGCTACACCTTC
V: TRBV5-4; J: TRBJ2-5; D: -; size: -; CDR3: CASSLVGRAVETQYF; DNA: TGTGCCAGCAGCTTGGTGGGCAGGGCCGTGGAGACCCAGTACTTC
V: TRBV7-2; J: TRBJ2-7; D: -; size: once; CDR3: CASSYRWGTYEQYF; DNA: TGTGCCAGCAGCTACCGTTGGGGAACCTACGAGCAGTACTTC
V: TRBV11-2; J: TRBJ1-1; D: -; size: -; CDR3: CASSPYVDNTEAFF; DNA: TGTGCCAGCAGCCCGTACGTAGATAACACTGAAGCTTTCTTT
V: TRBV7-3; J: TRBJ2-3; D: -; size: -; CDR3: CASSLVDDTQYF; DNA: TGTGCCAGCAGCCTCGTTGATGATACGCAGTATTTT
V: TRBV25-1; J: TRBJ2-2; D: -; size: -; CDR3: CASSGYTGELFF; DNA: TGTGCCAGCAGTGGGTATACCGGGGAGCTGTTTTTT
V: TRBV6-5; J: TRBJ2-1; D: TRBD1; size: -; CDR3: CASSYSGTGGNNEQFF; DNA: TGTGCCAGCAGTTACTCAGGGACAGGGGGGAACAATGAGCAGTTCTTC